Below are 9 T cell receptor beta chains sequenced from a single sample in a study of control samples from healthy donors and cancer patients. Only in-frame clones appear in the TCRdb table, and some are missing; sequencing was by immunoSEQ multiplex PCR. The profile shows about 170,000 clones, 75% to 95% of them singletons. Material for sequencing was blood. These receptor sequences come from a woman between 25 and 40 years old in good health.

This clone occurred once. The J gene is TRBJ1-6, the V gene TRBV10-3; TRBD1 is a possible D gene (5 bases). The germline CDR1 and CDR2 sequences are ENHRY and SYGVKD. The CDR3 runs 15 residues. Trimming pared 6 bases from V and 7 bases from J, leaving 16 bases between. The CDR3 nucleotides read TGTGCCATCAGGTTGGGGGGGTCCCTAAATTCACCCCTCCACTTT. Encoded protein: CAIRLGGSLNSPLHF.

This chain uses TRBV7-8 with TRBJ1-1; D perhaps matches TRBD1 (5 bases). The germline V gene encodes CDR1 SGHVS and CDR2 FQNEAQ. With 5 bases removed from V and 2 bases from J, the gap between germline ends came to 9 bases. The CDR3 has 13 amino acids. The DNA for the CDR3 is TGTGCCAGCAGCCCGACAGCTAACACTGAAGCTTTCTTT. It encodes CASSPTANTEAFF. Complete variable domain (other parts from reference TRBV7-8 and TRBJ1-1): GAGVSQSPRYKVAKRGQDVALRCDPISGHVSLFWYQQALGQGPEFLTYFQNEAQLDKSGLPSDRFFAERPEGSVSTLKIQRTQQEDSAVYLCASSPTANTEAFFGQGTRLTVV.

The chain uses TRBV4-2 and TRBJ1-2; possibly TRBD1 for D (6 bases). V lost 1 base and J lost 3, with 9 bases in between. Germline assignment: CDR1 LGHNA and CDR2 YNFKEQ. The CDR3 loop spans 14 amino acids. Here the CDR3 DNA reads TGTGCCAGCAGCCAAGTTTCAGGGGACTATGGCTACACCTTC. Its protein is CASSQVSGDYGYTF.

The CDR3 here is CASSSYTGGVEAFF. The CDR3, as DNA: TGTGCCAGCAGTTCGTACACAGGAGGGGTTGAAGCTTTCTTT. The V and J genes are TRBV28 and TRBJ1-1, with a weak D call TRBD1 (5 bases). CDR1 and CDR2 from the germline V gene are MDHEN and SYDVKM. V was cut by 4 bases and J by 7 bases, with 16 bases left in between. This CDR3 is built from 14 residues.

CDR3 nucleotide sequence: TGTGCCAGCAGGGTGGGGAACACTGAAGCTTTCTTT. It codes for CASRVGNTEAFF. This chain uses TRBV6-1 with TRBJ1-1; D remains unclear. CDR3 length equals 12 residues. Per germline, CDR1 MNHNS and CDR2 SASEGT. V was pared by 6 bases and J by 1 base, with 6 bases between.

This sequence joins TRBV6-4 and TRBJ2-1; 14 positions match TRBD2. This CDR3 spans 19 amino acids. Germline CDR1 MRHNA, CDR2 SNTAGT. V gave up 5 bases and J gave up 3 bases; unmatched junction bases: 12. The CDR3: CASSPLGTSGSRDYNEQFF. CDR3 nucleotides: TGTGCCAGCAGTCCTTTAGGGACTAGCGGGAGCCGGGACTACAATGAGCAGTTCTTC.

This clone was recorded only once. The chain uses TRBV24-1 and TRBJ1-3; 8 bases align to TRBD1. Germline V CDR1 and CDR2: KGHDR, SFDVKD. CDR3 length equals 16 residues. V dropped 3 bases and J dropped 0; count of bases not matched to a gene: 3. Here the CDR3 reads CATSDTDRASGNTIYF. The CDR3 nucleotides read TGTGCCACCAGTGATACGGACAGGGCCTCTGGAAACACCATATATTTT.

This clone was seen a handful of times. The rearrangement joins TRBV19 to TRBJ2-7; D gene uncertain. V was clipped by 6 bases and J by 0 bases, with 9 bases between them. Per germline, CDR1 LNHDA and CDR2 SQIVND (reference sequence). CDR3 length: 13 amino acids. The CDR3 nucleotides are TGTGCCAGTAGGCCCAGGAGCTCCTACGAGCAGTACTTC. This codes for CASRPRSSYEQYF.

The CDR3 region has the DNA TGTGCCAGTAATACCGGGACAGGGGAGGAAAAACTGTTTTTT. Its translation is CASNTGTGEEKLFF. The chain joins TRBV19 to TRBJ1-4; TRBD1 matches at 10 bases. Germline CDR1 reads LNHDA; CDR2 reads SQIVND (reference sequence). The CDR3 consists of 14 residues. J lost 8 bases, V lost 7 bases, and 7 bases had no gene match.